These 14 T cell receptor beta chains were sequenced from one sample in a study of T cell repertoires in cytomegalovirus infection. No cognate antigen is known for these TCRs. Each CDR3 protein gets one entry after TCRdb re-called the reads with MiXCR. Among approximately 120,000 distinct CDR3 sequences listed, around 32% were seen once. The source material was CD8+ T cells from cultured PBMCs, sampled from culture after CMV antigen stimulation. The source is a human donor in good health (CMV status not recorded). Some clones in this sample may be carry-over from other donors' samples.

This clonotype has more than one count but fewer than ten. The rearrangement uses TRBV6-1 and TRBJ1-6; D is uncertain. CDR1 is MNHNS and CDR2 is SASEGT in the germline V gene. The CDR3 consists of 17 residues. The V and J ends lost 1 base and 0 bases respectively, with 10 bases between them. The CDR3 DNA reads TGTGCCAGCAGTGAAGGCCGATTTAGCTCCTATAATTCACCCCTCCACTTT. This sequence encodes CASSEGRFSSYNSPLHF.

The rearrangement links TRBV4-1 to TRBJ1-1, with D unclear. Germline V gene data show CDR1 as MGHRA and CDR2 as YSYEKL. V was trimmed by 3 bases and J by 3 bases, leaving 8 bases between them. This CDR3 contains 13 residues. CDR3 protein: CASSQPEHTEAFF. CDR3 nucleotides: TGCGCCAGCAGCCAGCCCGAGCACACTGAAGCTTTCTTT.

The sample holds a few counts of this clonotype. The chain employs TRBV28 and TRBJ1-5; D is uncertain. CDR3 length: 14 residues. V was cut by 10 bases and J by 2 bases, with 15 bases left in between. Germline values: CDR1 MDHEN, CDR2 SYDVKM. CDR3 region: CATDAFGGNQPQHF. CDR3 DNA: TGTGCCACCGACGCCTTTGGTGGCAATCAGCCCCAGCATTTT.

This clonotype was detected only a few times. The V gene is TRBV2, the J gene TRBJ2-2; unclear D gene. The germline V and J ends were trimmed by 7 bases and 7 bases, with 10 bases remaining between them. Germline-derived CDR1 and CDR2 are SNHLY and FYNNEI. The CDR3 has 12 residues. CDR3 amino acids: CASILVDGELFF. DNA for the CDR3: TGTGCCAGCATATTGGTAGACGGGGAGCTGTTTTTT. Full variable domain (remainder filled in from reference TRBV2 and TRBJ2-2): EPEVTQTPSHQVTQMGQEVILRCVPISNHLYFYWYRQILGQKVEFLVSFYNNEISEKSEIFDDQFSVERPDGSNFTLKIRSTKLEDSAMYFCASILVDGELFFGEGSRLTVL.

This clonotype was seen ten or more times. The chain combines TRBV4-3 with TRBJ2-3, with D uncertain. Germline CDR1 LGHNA, CDR2 YSLEER. V lost 6 bases, J lost 2 bases, and 18 bases lay in between. The length of the CDR3 is 16 residues. In DNA, the CDR3 is TGCGCCAGCAGTCCAAGGAATCAGGAATACACAGATACGCAGTATTTT. It specifies CASSPRNQEYTDTQYF.

The chain uses TRBV20-1 and TRBJ2-3, with 12 nucleotides matching TRBD2. The CDR3 has 16 residues. Germline loops: CDR1 DFQATT, CDR2 SNEGSKA (reference sequence). The J segment lost 6 bases and the V segment lost 6 bases, leaving 13 bases of the junction unmatched. This CDR3 reads CSALGASGGAWDTQYF. In nucleotides, the CDR3 is TGCAGTGCCCTGGGGGCTAGCGGGGGGGCTTGGGATACGCAGTATTTT.

The genes are TRBV19 and TRBJ2-1; 10 nucleotides agree with TRBD2. CDR3 length: 15 residues. V lost 2 bases, J lost 7 bases, and 5 bases stayed unmatched. The germline V gene has CDR1 LNHDA and CDR2 SQIVND (reference sequence). As DNA, the CDR3 is TGTGCCAGTAGTATACTAGCGGGGGCCCGGAATGAGCAGTTCTTC. Translation: CASSILAGARNEQFF.

In this sample, this clonotype turned up once. The chain carries TRBV15 and TRBJ2-1; D unclear. With 0 bases removed from V and 3 bases from J, the gap between germline ends came to 12 bases. CDR1 and CDR2 from the germline V gene are LNHNV and YYDKDF (reference sequence). This CDR3 region has 16 residues. CDR3: CATSRDGPPGYNEQFF. The CDR3 DNA follows: TGTGCCACCAGCAGAGATGGACCCCCTGGCTACAATGAGCAGTTCTTC.

This clonotype was seen more than once but under ten times. The CDR3 loop is CASSLMANSGELFF. Here the CDR3 DNA reads TGTGCCAGCAGTTTAATGGCTAACTCCGGGGAGCTGTTTTTT. The chain joins TRBV27 to TRBJ2-2; D ambiguous. The CDR3 consists of 14 residues. Trimming shortened V by 2 bases and J by 6 bases, and 10 bases separated the two germline ends. CDR1 and CDR2 from the germline V gene are MNHEY and SMNVEV (reference sequence).

V usage is TRBV4-1 and J usage is TRBJ1-3; no reliable D call. Trimming pared 0 bases from V and 0 bases from J, leaving 15 bases between. The germline V gene encodes CDR1 MGHRA and CDR2 YSYEKL. CDR3 size: 18 residues. CDR3 sequence (DNA): TGCGCCAGCAGCCAAGAATATCGGCAGGCGAGCTCTGGAAACACCATATATTTT. It codes for CASSQEYRQASSGNTIYF.

This clonotype showed up just a few times. The chain couples TRBV11-2 to TRBJ2-1, with a possible D match to TRBD1 (6 bases). Germline V gene data show CDR1 as SGHAT and CDR2 as FQNNGV. This CDR3 comprises 14 residues. Trimming shortened V by 3 bases and J by 7 bases, and 13 bases separated the two germline ends. CDR3 sequence reads: CASSFILQGNEQFF. The CDR3 region has the DNA TGTGCCAGCAGCTTCATACTACAGGGAAATGAGCAGTTCTTC.

CDR3 bases: TGCGCCAGCAGCCCGTTGACGACTGGGGCCAACGTCCTGACTTTC. It specifies CASSPLTTGANVLTF. The chain uses TRBV5-1 and TRBJ2-6; unclear D gene. Germline CDR1 is SGHRS and CDR2 is YFSETQ. Trimming took 4 bases from V and 2 from J, leaving 10 bases between them. The CDR3 extends over 15 amino acids. The full variable domain, completed using reference TRBV5-1 and TRBJ2-6, is KAGVTQTPRYLIKTRGQQVTLSCSPISGHRSVSWYQQTPGQGLQFLFEYFSETQRNKGNFPGRFSGRQFSNSRSEMNVSTLELGDSALYLCASSPLTTGANVLTFGAGSRLTVL.

Note on this clonotype: The germline gene is not matched at one end of the junction; a read error may be the cause. The rearrangement links TRBV4-3 to TRBJ2-1; D not resolved. Germline CDR1 and CDR2: LGHNA and YSLEER. This CDR3 is built from 14 residues. CDR3 DNA: TGCGCCAGCAGCGAAGAGACTGGCTACAATGAGCAGTTCTTC. Protein product: CASSEETGYNEQFF.

This clonotype turned up a few times. The J gene is TRBJ1-1, the V gene TRBV7-9, with D uncertain. This CDR3 has 12 amino acids. Germline V lookup: CDR1 SEHNR, CDR2 FQNEAQ (reference sequence). The V and J ends lost 10 bases and 0 bases respectively, with 9 bases between them. The CDR3 DNA reads TGTGCCACCCGTCTTCTGAACACTGAAGCTTTCTTT. Translated: CATRLLNTEAFF.